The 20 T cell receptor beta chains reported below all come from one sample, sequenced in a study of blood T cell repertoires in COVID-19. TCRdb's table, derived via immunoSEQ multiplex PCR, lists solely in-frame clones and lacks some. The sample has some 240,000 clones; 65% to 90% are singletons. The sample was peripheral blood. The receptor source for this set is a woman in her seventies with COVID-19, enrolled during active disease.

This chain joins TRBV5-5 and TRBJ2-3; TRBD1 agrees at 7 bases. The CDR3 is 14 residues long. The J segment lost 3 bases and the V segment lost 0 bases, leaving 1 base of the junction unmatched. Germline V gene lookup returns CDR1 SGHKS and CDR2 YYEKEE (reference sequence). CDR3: CASSLETGTDTQYF. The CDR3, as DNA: TGTGCCAGCAGCTTGGAGACAGGGACAGATACGCAGTATTTT.

CDR3 sequence: CAWQGANGYTF. The CDR3 bases are TGTGCCTGGCAGGGGGCTAATGGCTACACCTTC. The chain couples TRBV30 to TRBJ1-2; 8 bases agree with TRBD1. Germline loops: CDR1 GTSNPN, CDR2 SVGIG (reference sequence). This CDR3 is 11 amino acids long. With V trimmed by 5 bases and J by 6 bases, 2 bases remained unmatched.

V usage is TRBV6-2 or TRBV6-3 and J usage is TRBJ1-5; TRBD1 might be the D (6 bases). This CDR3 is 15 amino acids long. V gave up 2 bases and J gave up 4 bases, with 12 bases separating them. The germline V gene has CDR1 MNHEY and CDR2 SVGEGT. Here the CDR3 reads CASSYGTSLNQPQHF. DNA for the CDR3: TGTGCCAGCAGTTACGGGACATCCCTAAATCAGCCCCAGCATTTT.

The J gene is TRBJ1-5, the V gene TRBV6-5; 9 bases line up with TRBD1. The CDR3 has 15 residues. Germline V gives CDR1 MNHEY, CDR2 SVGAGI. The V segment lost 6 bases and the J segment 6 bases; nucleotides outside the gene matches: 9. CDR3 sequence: CASRLNSQGAQPQHF. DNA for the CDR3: TGTGCCAGCAGACTCAATTCACAGGGGGCTCAGCCCCAGCATTTT.

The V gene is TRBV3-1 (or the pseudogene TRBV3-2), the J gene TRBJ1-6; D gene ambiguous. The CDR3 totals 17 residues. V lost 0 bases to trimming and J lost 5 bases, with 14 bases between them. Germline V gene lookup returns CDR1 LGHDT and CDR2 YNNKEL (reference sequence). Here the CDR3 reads CASSQEKRSQNNSPLHF. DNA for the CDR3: TGTGCCAGCAGCCAAGAGAAAAGGAGCCAAAATAATTCACCCCTCCACTTT.

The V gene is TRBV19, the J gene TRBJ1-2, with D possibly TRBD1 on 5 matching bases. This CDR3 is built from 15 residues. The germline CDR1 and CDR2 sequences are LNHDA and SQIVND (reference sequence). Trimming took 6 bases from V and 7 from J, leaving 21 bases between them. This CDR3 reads CASSQPQAGLRGYTF. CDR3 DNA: TGTGCCAGTAGCCAGCCTCAAGCAGGGCTGCGTGGCTACACCTTC.

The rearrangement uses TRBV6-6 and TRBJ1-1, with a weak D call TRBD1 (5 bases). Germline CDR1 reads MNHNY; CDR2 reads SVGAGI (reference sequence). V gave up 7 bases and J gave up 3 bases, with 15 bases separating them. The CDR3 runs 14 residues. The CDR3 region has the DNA TGTGCCAGCACCTTACGGGGGACCTACACTGAAGCTTTCTTT. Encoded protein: CASTLRGTYTEAFF.

CDR3 loop: CASSRILAGTDTQYF. CDR3 sequence (DNA): TGTGCCAGTAGCCGAATACTAGCGGGAACGGATACGCAGTATTTT. This chain links TRBV19 with TRBJ2-3; 10 nucleotides align to TRBD2. The CDR3 consists of 15 residues. The germline V gene encodes CDR1 LNHDA and CDR2 SQIVND (reference sequence). Losses at the gene ends were 6 bases for V and 6 bases for J; bases not matched to a gene: 9.

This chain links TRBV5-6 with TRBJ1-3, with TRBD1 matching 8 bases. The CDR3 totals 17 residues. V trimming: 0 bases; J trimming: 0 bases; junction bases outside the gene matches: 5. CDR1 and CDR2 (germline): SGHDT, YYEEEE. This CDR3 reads CASSLVGQDISGNTIYF. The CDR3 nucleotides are TGTGCCAGCAGCTTGGTGGGACAGGACATCTCTGGAAACACCATATATTTT.

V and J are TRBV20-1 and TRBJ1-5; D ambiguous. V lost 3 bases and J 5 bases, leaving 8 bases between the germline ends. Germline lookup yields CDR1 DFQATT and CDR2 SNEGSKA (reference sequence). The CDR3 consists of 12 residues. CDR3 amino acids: CSASVPDQPQHF. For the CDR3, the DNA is TGCAGTGCTAGTGTACCAGATCAGCCCCAGCATTTT.

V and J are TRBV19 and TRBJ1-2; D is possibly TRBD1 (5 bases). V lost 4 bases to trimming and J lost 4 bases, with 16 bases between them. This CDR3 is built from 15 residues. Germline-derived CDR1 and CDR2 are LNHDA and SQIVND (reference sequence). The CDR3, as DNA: TGTGCCAGTAGTACTCTAGGGGAACCGACCTATGGCTACACCTTC. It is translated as CASSTLGEPTYGYTF.

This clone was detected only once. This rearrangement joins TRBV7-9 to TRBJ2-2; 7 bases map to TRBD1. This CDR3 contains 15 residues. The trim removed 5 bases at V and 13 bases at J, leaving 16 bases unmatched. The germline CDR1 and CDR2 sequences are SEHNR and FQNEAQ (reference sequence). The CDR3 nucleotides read TGTGCCAGCAGCCCACCAGGGACAGTCAGGGTGGGGCTGTTTTTT. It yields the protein CASSPPGTVRVGLFF.

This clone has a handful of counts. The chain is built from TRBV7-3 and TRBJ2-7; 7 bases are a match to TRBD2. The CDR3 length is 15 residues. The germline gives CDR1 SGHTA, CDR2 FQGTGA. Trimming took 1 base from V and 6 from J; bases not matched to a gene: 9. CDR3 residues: CASSLSGTGGFEQYF. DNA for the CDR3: TGTGCCAGCAGCTTAAGTGGCACCGGGGGGTTCGAGCAGTACTTC.

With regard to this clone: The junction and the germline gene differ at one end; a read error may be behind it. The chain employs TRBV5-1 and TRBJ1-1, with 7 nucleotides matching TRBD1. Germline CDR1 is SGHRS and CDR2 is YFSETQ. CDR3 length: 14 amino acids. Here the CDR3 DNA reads TGCGCCAGCACCTTGCGAGGGGGCGCGTCTGAAGCTTTCTTT. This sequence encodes CASTLRGGASEAFF. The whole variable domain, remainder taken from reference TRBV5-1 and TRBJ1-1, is KAGVTQTPRYLIKTRGQQVTLSCSPISGHRSVSWYQQTPGQGLQFLFEYFSETQRNKGNFPGRFSGRQFSNSRSEMNVSTLELGDSALYLCASTLRGGASEAFFGQGTRLTVV.

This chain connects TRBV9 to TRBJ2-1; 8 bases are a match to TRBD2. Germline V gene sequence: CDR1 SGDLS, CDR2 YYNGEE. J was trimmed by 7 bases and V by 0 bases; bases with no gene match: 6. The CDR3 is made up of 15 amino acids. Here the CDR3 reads CASSVVIAGRNEQFF. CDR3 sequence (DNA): TGTGCCAGCAGCGTAGTGATAGCGGGGAGGAATGAGCAGTTCTTC.

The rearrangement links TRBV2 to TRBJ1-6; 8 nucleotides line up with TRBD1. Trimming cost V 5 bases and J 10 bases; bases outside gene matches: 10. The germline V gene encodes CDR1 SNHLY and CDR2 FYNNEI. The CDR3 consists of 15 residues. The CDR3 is CASSPTQGVNSPLHF. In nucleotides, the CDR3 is TGTGCCAGCAGTCCCACACAGGGGGTAAACTCACCCCTCCACTTT. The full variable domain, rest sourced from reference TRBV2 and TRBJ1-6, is EPEVTQTPSHQVTQMGQEVILRCVPISNHLYFYWYRQILGQKVEFLVSFYNNEISEKSEIFDDQFSVERPDGSNFTLKIRSTKLEDSAMYFCASSPTQGVNSPLHFGNGTRLTVT.

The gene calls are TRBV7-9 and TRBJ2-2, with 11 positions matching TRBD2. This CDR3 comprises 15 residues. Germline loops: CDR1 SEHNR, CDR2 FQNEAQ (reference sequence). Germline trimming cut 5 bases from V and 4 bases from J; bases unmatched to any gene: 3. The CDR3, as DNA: TGTGCCAGCAGCCAACTAGCGGGAGCCACCGGGGAGCTGTTTTTT. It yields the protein CASSQLAGATGELFF.

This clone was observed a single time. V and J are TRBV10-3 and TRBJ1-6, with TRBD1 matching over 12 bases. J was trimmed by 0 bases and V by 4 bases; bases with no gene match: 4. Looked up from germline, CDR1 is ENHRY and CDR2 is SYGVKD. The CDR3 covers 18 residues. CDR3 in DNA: TGTGCCATCAGTGGGGACAGGGGGCAGAGCTCCTATAATTCACCCCTCCACTTT. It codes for CAISGDRGQSSYNSPLHF.

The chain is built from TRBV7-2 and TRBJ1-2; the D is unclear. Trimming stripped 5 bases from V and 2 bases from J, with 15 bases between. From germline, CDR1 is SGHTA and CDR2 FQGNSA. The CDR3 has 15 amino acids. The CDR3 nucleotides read TGTGCCAGCAGCCTTTTCGGGGTACCAAACTATGGCTACACCTTC. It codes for CASSLFGVPNYGYTF.

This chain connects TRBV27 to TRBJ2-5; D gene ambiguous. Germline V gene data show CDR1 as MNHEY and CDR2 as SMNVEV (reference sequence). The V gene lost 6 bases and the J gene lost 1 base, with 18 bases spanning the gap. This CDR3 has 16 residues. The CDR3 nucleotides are TGTGCCAGCAGCCAATACCGTGATCGGTTCCAAGAGACCCAGTACTTC. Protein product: CASSQYRDRFQETQYF.